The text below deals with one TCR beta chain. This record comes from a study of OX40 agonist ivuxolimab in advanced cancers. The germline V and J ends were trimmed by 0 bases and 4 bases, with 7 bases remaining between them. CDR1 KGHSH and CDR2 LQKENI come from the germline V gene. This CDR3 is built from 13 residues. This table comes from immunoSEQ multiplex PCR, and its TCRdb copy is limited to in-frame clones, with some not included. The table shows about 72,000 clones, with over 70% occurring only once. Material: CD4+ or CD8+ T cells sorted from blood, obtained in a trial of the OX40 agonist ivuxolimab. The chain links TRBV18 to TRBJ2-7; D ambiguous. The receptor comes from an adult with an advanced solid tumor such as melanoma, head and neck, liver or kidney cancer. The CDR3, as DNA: TGTGCCAGCTCACCACCGATGCGTTACGAGCAGTACTTC. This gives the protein CASSPPMRYEQYF.